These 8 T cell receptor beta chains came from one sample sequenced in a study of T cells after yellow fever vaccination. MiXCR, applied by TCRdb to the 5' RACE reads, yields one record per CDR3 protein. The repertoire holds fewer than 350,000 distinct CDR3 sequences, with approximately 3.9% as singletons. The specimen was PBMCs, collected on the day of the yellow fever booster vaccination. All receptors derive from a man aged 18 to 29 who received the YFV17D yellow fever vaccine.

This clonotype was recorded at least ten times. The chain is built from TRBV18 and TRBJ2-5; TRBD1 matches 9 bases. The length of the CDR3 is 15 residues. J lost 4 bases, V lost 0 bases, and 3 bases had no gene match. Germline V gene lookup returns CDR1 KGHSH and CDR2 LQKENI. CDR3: CASSPPGQGGETQYF. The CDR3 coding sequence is TGTGCCAGCTCACCACCGGGACAGGGAGGAGAGACCCAGTACTTC. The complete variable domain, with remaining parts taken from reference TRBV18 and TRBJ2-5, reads NAGVMQNPRHLVRRRGQEARLRCSPMKGHSHVYWYRQLPEEGLKFMVYLQKENIIDESGMPKERFSAEFPKEGPSILRIQQVVRGDSAAYFCASSPPGQGGETQYFGPGTRLLVL.

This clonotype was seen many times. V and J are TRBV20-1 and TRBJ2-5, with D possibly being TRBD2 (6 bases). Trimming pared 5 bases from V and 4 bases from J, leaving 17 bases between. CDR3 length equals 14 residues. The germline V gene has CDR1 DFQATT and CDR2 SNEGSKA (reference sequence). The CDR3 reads CSAEPGRVAETQYF. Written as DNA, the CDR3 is TGCAGTGCTGAACCCGGGAGAGTAGCAGAGACCCAGTACTTC.

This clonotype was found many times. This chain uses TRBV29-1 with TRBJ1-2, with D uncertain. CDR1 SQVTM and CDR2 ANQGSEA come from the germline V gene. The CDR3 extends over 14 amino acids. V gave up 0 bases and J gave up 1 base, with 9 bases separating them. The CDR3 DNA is TGCAGCGTTGAAGAGGGATGGGATAACTATGGCTACACCTTC. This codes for CSVEEGWDNYGYTF.

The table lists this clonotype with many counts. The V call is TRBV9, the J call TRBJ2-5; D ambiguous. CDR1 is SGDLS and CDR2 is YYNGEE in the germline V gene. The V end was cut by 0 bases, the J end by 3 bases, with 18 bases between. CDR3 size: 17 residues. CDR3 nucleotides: TGTGCCAGCAGCGTAGAGGCTACTAATCCGAATAAAGAGACCCAGTACTTC. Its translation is CASSVEATNPNKETQYF.

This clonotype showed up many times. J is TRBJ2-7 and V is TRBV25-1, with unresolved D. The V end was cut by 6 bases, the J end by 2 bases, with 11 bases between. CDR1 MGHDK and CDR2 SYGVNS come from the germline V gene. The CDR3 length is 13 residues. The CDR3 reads CASRTPGTYEQYF. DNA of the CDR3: TGTGCCAGCAGGACACCTGGGACCTACGAGCAGTACTTC.

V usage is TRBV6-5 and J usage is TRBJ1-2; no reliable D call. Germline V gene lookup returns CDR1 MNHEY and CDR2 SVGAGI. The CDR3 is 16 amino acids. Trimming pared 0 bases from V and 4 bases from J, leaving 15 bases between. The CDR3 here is CASSYSGGRRTYGYTF. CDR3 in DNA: TGTGCCAGCAGTTACTCCGGAGGCAGGAGGACCTATGGCTACACCTTC.

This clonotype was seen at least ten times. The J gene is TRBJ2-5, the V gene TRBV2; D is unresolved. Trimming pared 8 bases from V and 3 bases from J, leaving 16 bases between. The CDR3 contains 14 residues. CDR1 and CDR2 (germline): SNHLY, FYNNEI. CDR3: CASCFGRAKETQYF. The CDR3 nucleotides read TGTGCCAGCTGCTTCGGCCGAGCGAAAGAGACCCAGTACTTC.

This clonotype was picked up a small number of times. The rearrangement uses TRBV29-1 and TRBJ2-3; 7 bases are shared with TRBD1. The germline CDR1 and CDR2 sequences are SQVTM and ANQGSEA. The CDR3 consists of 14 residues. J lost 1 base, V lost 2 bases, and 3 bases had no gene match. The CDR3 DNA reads TGCAGCGTTGAAACAGGGGCGGGCACAGATACGCAGTATTTT. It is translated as CSVETGAGTDTQYF.